This is a list of T cell receptor beta chains from one sample in a study of blood T cell repertoires in COVID-19. The method was immunoSEQ multiplex PCR; TCRdb's version includes in-frame clones alone and lacks a portion of them. Found here are just over 150,000 clones, 85% to 95% of them singletons; the top ten hold 3.5% to 5%. Specimen: peripheral blood. These receptors originate from a woman between 50 and 59 years old with acute or convalescent COVID-19. The CDR3 runs from the conserved cysteine through the conserved F or W. D genes are given only for firm matches. Rows give clone size only sometimes, using once, few, many, or a class for an expanded clone.

j_call d_call v_call clone_size cdr3_aa cdr3_nt
TRBJ1-2 TRBD1 TRBV28 - CASSLRQGGGYTF TGTGCCAGCAGCCTGAGACAGGGCGGGGGCTACACCTTC
TRBJ1-3 - TRBV15 - CATSRDSVASGNTIYF TGTGCCACCAGCAGAGATTCGGTCGCCTCTGGAAACACCATATATTTT
TRBJ1-1 TRBD1 TRBV7-8 - CASSFPGQGGTEAFF TGTGCCAGCAGCTTTCCGGGACAGGGTGGGACTGAAGCTTTCTTT
TRBJ2-4 TRBD2 TRBV15 - CATSREPLGLENIQYF TGTGCCACCAGCAGAGAACCCTTAGGACTAGAGAACATTCAGTACTTC
TRBJ2-2 - TRBV28 - CASSPIMSLTNTGELFF TGTGCCAGCAGTCCTATCATGTCACTGACGAACACCGGGGAGCTGTTTTTT
TRBJ2-2 TRBD2 TRBV9 - CASSLSGGRGGELFF TGTGCCAGCAGCTTGAGCGGGGGTCGAGGCGGGGAGCTGTTTTTT
TRBJ2-1 TRBD2 TRBV11-2 - CASTVAAGGWYNEQFF TGTGCCAGCACCGTCGCAGCGGGGGGGTGGTACAATGAGCAGTTCTTC
TRBJ1-1 - TRBV3-1/TRBV3-2 once CASSQGSMNTEAFF TGTGCCAGCAGCCAAGGTTCCATGAACACTGAAGCTTTCTTT
TRBJ2-1 TRBD1 TRBV30 - CAFSGTGGNEQFF TGTGCCTTCTCCGGGACAGGAGGCAATGAGCAGTTCTTC
TRBJ1-4 - TRBV6-5 once CASNQPGPNEKLFF TGTGCCAGCAACCAACCAGGTCCTAATGAAAAACTGTTTTTT
TRBJ1-1 TRBD1 TRBV6-5 - CASSLGQVNTEAFF TGTGCCAGCAGTTTAGGACAGGTGAACACTGAAGCTTTCTTT
TRBJ2-1 - TRBV2 - CASSGTFHNEQFF TGTGCCAGCAGTGGGACTTTCCACAATGAGCAGTTCTTC
TRBJ1-4 - TRBV30 - CASNPTGGGEKLFF TGTGCCTCAAACCCCACGGGGGGAGGGGAAAAACTGTTTTTT
TRBJ1-1 TRBD1 TRBV25-1 - CASSDATGGGGTEAFF TGTGCCAGCAGTGATGCGACAGGGGGGGGTGGTACTGAAGCTTTCTTT
TRBJ1-1 - TRBV5-1 - CASSLEGGRRRTEAFF TGCGCCAGCAGCTTGGAGGGAGGGAGAAGAAGAACTGAAGCTTTCTTT
TRBJ2-3 TRBD1 TRBV24-1 - CATSDRIPLQGIITDTQYF TGTGCCACCAGTGACCGCATCCCGTTACAGGGGATTATCACAGATACGCAGTATTTT
TRBJ1-5 TRBD1 TRBV20-1 - CSASWTGGRNQPQHF TGCAGTGCTAGTTGGACAGGGGGCCGCAATCAGCCCCAGCATTTT
TRBJ1-2 TRBD1 TRBV2 - CASSGSTGDYGYTF TGTGCCAGCAGTGGCTCGACAGGGGACTATGGCTACACCTTC
TRBJ2-1 TRBD2 TRBV19 - CASSAKTSGWGGEQFF TGTGCCAGTAGTGCCAAGACTAGCGGGTGGGGTGGTGAGCAGTTCTTC
TRBJ2-7 TRBD1 TRBV15 - CATSSTNPGQAYEQYF TGTGCCACCAGCAGTACGAATCCGGGACAGGCCTACGAGCAGTACTTC
TRBJ1-2 - TRBV19 once CASSLQDYDGYTF TGTGCCAGTAGCCTCCAGGATTACGATGGCTACACCTTC
TRBJ1-2 - TRBV28 - CASSFPEGYGYTF TGTGCCAGCAGTTTCCCGGAGGGCTATGGCTACACCTTC
TRBJ1-1 - TRBV30 - CAWSVTVGSTEAFF TGTGCCTGGAGTGTTACAGTGGGGAGCACTGAAGCTTTCTTT
TRBJ2-5 - TRBV19 - CASSKGGSSTETQYF TGTGCCAGTAGTAAGGGAGGTAGTAGCACCGAGACCCAGTACTTC